This record concerns one T cell receptor (beta chain) sequence. As yet, its antigen is unknown. The sample comes from a study of T cells in Graves' hyperthyroidism and ophthalmopathy. The investigators amplified TCR beta CDR3 regions from RNA transcripts. HTBI primers were the set used in a first-round RT-PCR of the TCR CDR3. Using its own MiXCR run on the multiplex PCR reads, TCRdb lists one record per CDR3 protein. The sample records under 300,000 distinct CDR3 sequences, about 20% being singletons. Findings and limits, study-wide: Ophthalmopathy was model-predicted a median around 6.7 months pre-onset. A model using 13 V-J features told ophthalmopathy apart from stable hyperthyroidism. Most clonotypes expanded in thyroid above 0.001 were likewise present in blood.

Fresh peripheral blood, roughly 10 ml, was the source of the PBMCs. V dropped 7 bases and J dropped 1 base, with 10 bases sitting between them. The CDR3 spans 13 residues. The germline V gene encodes CDR1 SNHLY and CDR2 FYNNEI. The chain links TRBV2 to TRBJ1-1; D unclear. The clonotype comes from a man aged 25-45 years with Graves' ophthalmopathy. The sample comprised blood. In nucleotides, the CDR3 is TGTGCCAGCAAGTTGAACGGGAACACTGAAGCTTTCTTT. Translating gives CASKLNGNTEAFF.